These T cell receptor beta chains were read from a single sample in a study of cytomegalovirus exposure and HLA in healthy donors. Profiled with immunoSEQ multiplex PCR; TCRdb holds only in-frame clones, not every one. The sample consists of under 140,000 clones, over 60% of them appearing once. Sequencing was done on a sample of PBMCs. These receptors all come from a woman between 55 and 75 years old in good health and CMV-seropositive. Both conserved end residues are part of each CDR3. The D gene is left open where the match is weak. Some rows have no size entry. The others give once, few or many, or a class for an expanded clone.

J: TRBJ1-1
V: TRBV9
D: NA
size: NA
CDR3: CASSVRPGNTEAFF
DNA: TGTGCCAGCAGCGTAAGGCCAGGCAACACTGAAGCTTTCTTT

J: TRBJ2-7
V: TRBV7-2
D: TRBD2
size: NA
CDR3: CASSQTSGSSYEQYF
DNA: TGTGCCAGCAGCCAAACTAGCGGGAGCTCCTACGAGCAGTACTTC

J: TRBJ1-2
V: TRBV9
D: TRBD1
size: NA
CDR3: CASSVQGAFEGYTF
DNA: TGTGCCAGCAGCGTACAGGGGGCATTTGAGGGCTACACCTTC

J: TRBJ2-5
V: TRBV7-3
D: TRBD2
size: NA
CDR3: CASSPSLRLAGQETQYF
DNA: TGTGCCAGCAGCCCGTCCTTGCGACTAGCGGGACAAGAGACCCAGTACTTC

J: TRBJ2-1
V: TRBV7-2
D: NA
size: few
CDR3: CASSSSRYNEQFF
DNA: TGTGCCAGCAGCTCCTCCCGCTACAATGAGCAGTTCTTC

J: TRBJ2-6
V: TRBV12-5
D: NA
size: NA
CDR3: CASGLVSGTSGANVLTF
DNA: TGTGCTAGTGGTTTGGTATCAGGAACCTCTGGGGCCAACGTCCTGACTTTC

J: TRBJ1-6
V: TRBV30
D: TRBD1
size: few
CDR3: CAWSEAATGANSPLHF
DNA: TGTGCCTGGAGTGAAGCCGCGACAGGGGCAAATTCACCCCTCCACTTT

J: TRBJ1-1
V: TRBV6-5
D: NA
size: NA
CDR3: CASSYSIGGMNTEAFF
DNA: TGTGCCAGCAGTTACTCGATTGGGGGCATGAACACTGAAGCTTTCTTT

J: TRBJ1-4
V: TRBV5-1
D: TRBD1
size: few
CDR3: CASSLLTGESEKLFF
DNA: TGCGCCAGCAGCTTATTGACAGGGGAAAGTGAAAAACTGTTTTTT

J: TRBJ2-1
V: TRBV4-2
D: NA
size: NA
CDR3: CASSQVDRDWSYNEQFF
DNA: TGTGCCAGCAGCCAAGTTGACCGGGATTGGTCCTACAATGAGCAGTTCTTC

J: TRBJ2-7
V: TRBV28
D: TRBD1
size: few
CDR3: CASRLGNRGREQYF
DNA: TGTGCCAGCAGGCTAGGGAACAGGGGCCGCGAGCAGTACTTC

J: TRBJ2-1
V: TRBV27
D: TRBD1
size: NA
CDR3: CASSPTGKDEQFF
DNA: TGTGCCAGCAGTCCGACAGGGAAGGATGAGCAGTTCTTC

J: TRBJ1-2
V: TRBV7-8
D: NA
size: NA
CDR3: CASSSKDYGYTF
DNA: TGTGCCAGCAGCTCTAAAGACTATGGCTACACCTTC

J: TRBJ2-5
V: TRBV28
D: TRBD2
size: few
CDR3: CASSLGLADLQETQYF
DNA: TGTGCCAGCAGTTTGGGGCTAGCGGACCTCCAAGAGACCCAGTACTTC

J: TRBJ1-3
V: TRBV7-6
D: NA
size: NA
CDR3: CASSLMRVWDTIYF
DNA: TGTGCCAGCAGCTTAATGAGGGTGTGGGACACCATATATTTT

J: TRBJ1-5
V: TRBV15
D: NA
size: NA
CDR3: CATSRDSINTWGLDRQPQHF
DNA: TGTGCCACCAGCAGAGATTCCATCAATACGTGGGGGCTGGATCGCCAGCCCCAGCATTTT

J: TRBJ1-5
V: TRBV7-9
D: TRBD1
size: few
CDR3: CASSSLGQLSEPQHF
DNA: TGTGCCAGCAGCTCCCTGGGACAGCTATCGGAGCCCCAGCATTTT

J: TRBJ1-2
V: TRBV6-1
D: NA
size: NA
CDR3: CASSTGTVYGYTF
DNA: TGTGCCAGCTCCACAGGGACCGTCTATGGCTACACCTTC

J: TRBJ2-1
V: TRBV7-6
D: NA
size: NA
CDR3: CASSLQASAHNEQFF
DNA: TGTGCCAGCAGCTTACAGGCTAGCGCTCACAATGAGCAGTTCTTC

J: TRBJ2-5
V: TRBV20-1
D: NA
size: NA
CDR3: CSATVETQYF
DNA: TGCAGTGCTACGGTGGAGACCCAGTACTTC

J: TRBJ2-1
V: TRBV9
D: NA
size: NA
CDR3: CASSGLGFEQFF
DNA: TGTGCCAGCAGCGGACTTGGATTTGAGCAGTTCTTC

J: TRBJ2-1
V: TRBV5-1
D: NA
size: NA
CDR3: CASSLVTLALSYNEQFF
DNA: TGCGCCAGCAGCTTGGTAACCCTAGCACTTAGTTACAATGAGCAGTTCTTC

J: TRBJ2-3
V: TRBV7-2
D: TRBD2
size: NA
CDR3: CASSLTSGADTDTQYF
DNA: TGTGCCAGCAGCCTGACTAGCGGAGCTGACACAGATACGCAGTATTTT

J: TRBJ2-2
V: TRBV19
D: TRBD2
size: NA
CDR3: CASSIEGTNFGELFF
DNA: TGTGCCAGTAGTATAGAGGGGACTAATTTCGGGGAGCTGTTTTTT

J: TRBJ1-1
V: TRBV25-1
D: NA
size: NA
CDR3: CASSEGAGRPEAFF
DNA: TGTGCCAGCAGTGAAGGGGCGGGGAGGCCTGAAGCTTTCTTT

J: TRBJ2-7
V: TRBV6-1
D: NA
size: NA
CDR3: CASSLQGGWYEQYF
DNA: TGTGCCAGCAGTTTACAGGGAGGGTGGTACGAGCAGTACTTC

J: TRBJ1-4
V: TRBV6-6
D: NA
size: few
CDR3: CASSYKGAGEKLFF
DNA: TGTGCCAGCAGTTACAAAGGAGCTGGTGAAAAACTGTTTTTT

J: TRBJ1-5
V: TRBV7-2
D: NA
size: NA
CDR3: CASSLWGGDQPQHF
DNA: TGTGCCAGCAGCTTATGGGGGGGTGATCAGCCCCAGCATTTT

J: TRBJ2-5
V: TRBV10-1
D: TRBD2
size: NA
CDR3: CASSEWASGEETQYF
DNA: TGCGCCAGCAGTGAGTGGGCTAGCGGGGAAGAGACCCAGTACTTC

J: TRBJ2-1
V: TRBV7-3
D: NA
size: NA
CDR3: CASSLTSGKRQFF
DNA: TGTGCCAGCAGCTTAACGTCGGGGAAAAGGCAGTTCTTC

J: TRBJ1-1
V: TRBV6-1
D: TRBD1
size: NA
CDR3: CASRQGFGTEAFF
DNA: TGTGCCAGCCGACAGGGGTTTGGCACTGAAGCTTTCTTT

J: TRBJ2-7
V: TRBV9
D: NA
size: NA
CDR3: CASSAEYEQYF
DNA: TGTGCCAGCAGCGCAGAATACGAGCAGTACTTC

J: TRBJ2-7
V: TRBV11-2
D: NA
size: NA
CDR3: CASSTSSPGYEQYF
DNA: TGTGCCAGCAGCACTAGCTCTCCGGGCTACGAGCAGTACTTC

J: TRBJ1-1
V: TRBV11-1
D: NA
size: NA
CDR3: CASSLAGRTEAFF
DNA: TGTGCCAGCAGCTTAGCGGGGAGGACTGAAGCTTTCTTT

J: TRBJ1-2
V: TRBV13
D: TRBD1
size: NA
CDR3: CASSLEGQGAWGYTF
DNA: TGTGCCAGCAGCTTAGAGGGACAGGGGGCTTGGGGCTACACCTTC

J: TRBJ2-7
V: TRBV5-1
D: NA
size: NA
CDR3: CASSYSGDFYEQYF
DNA: TGCGCCAGCAGCTATTCCGGGGACTTCTACGAGCAGTACTTC

J: TRBJ1-1
V: TRBV29-1
D: NA
size: NA
CDR3: CSALRRGEAFF
DNA: TGCAGCGCCCTTCGGAGGGGTGAAGCTTTCTTT

J: TRBJ2-7
V: TRBV5-4
D: TRBD2
size: few
CDR3: CASSLAVAGGYEQYF
DNA: TGTGCCAGCAGCTTGGCCGTAGCGGGGGGCTACGAGCAGTACTTC

J: TRBJ2-3
V: TRBV7-9
D: TRBD2
size: NA
CDR3: CASSRGTSGRFGSTDTQYF
DNA: TGTGCCAGCAGCCGCGGGACTAGCGGGAGGTTCGGGAGTACAGATACGCAGTATTTT

J: TRBJ2-7
V: TRBV28
D: NA
size: once
CDR3: CASQGQYEQYF
DNA: TGTGCCAGCCAAGGACAGTACGAGCAGTACTTC

J: TRBJ1-2
V: TRBV4-1
D: TRBD1
size: few
CDR3: CASSQVAGQSYGYTF
DNA: TGCGCCAGCAGCCAAGTTGCGGGACAGAGCTATGGCTACACCTTC

J: TRBJ2-7
V: TRBV4-2
D: TRBD2
size: NA
CDR3: CASSQEGGSGRRLAEQYF
DNA: TGTGCCAGCAGCCAAGAGGGAGGTAGCGGGAGAAGGTTAGCCGAGCAGTACTTC